The present entry profiles one TCR beta chain with its context. The record originates from a study of blood T cell repertoires in COVID-19. Background on the study: T cells, B-cell-depleted T cells, or PBMCs supplied cDNA or gDNA.

Trimming removed 0 bases at V and 7 bases at J, with 10 bases between. Looked up from germline, CDR1 is KGHSH and CDR2 is LQKENI. This CDR3 spans 14 amino acids. As originally analysed: Amplifying reference gene primers gave estimates of nucleated cell counts. Profiled with immunoSEQ multiplex PCR; TCRdb holds only in-frame clones, not every one. That table supplies the V and J calls and clone size; D and trimming were determined from the DNA. Here the sample spans tens of thousands of clones, approximately 80% being singletons. Sequencing was carried out using peripheral blood. This chain links TRBV18 with TRBJ2-1; the D gene is possibly TRBD2 (5 bases). The sequence derives from a human donor in a cohort sampled during active COVID-19. The CDR3 sequence is CASSPPAGVNEQFF. The CDR3 DNA is TGTGCCAGCTCACCACCAGCCGGGGTAAATGAGCAGTTCTTC.